This TCR beta chain is from a study of post-analysis software for immune sequencing data (dated by TCRdb to 2013 to 2016). For the study in its entirety: Relapsing-remitting, secondary progressive and progressive-relapsing multiple sclerosis were recorded as disease courses, and subtype annotation was lacking for some patients. A subset of samples was prepared in parallel using single-end sample barcoding, then pooled and co-amplified after Illumina adapter ligation. The patient repertoires were set against about 12 previously published healthy control repertoires from donors whose ages ranged from 6 to 25 years. Paper-wide results and their limitations: Normalized Chao1 diversity was significantly lower in multiple sclerosis patients than controls, suggesting substantial peripheral T-cell clonal expansion. The multiple sclerosis patient group was slightly younger than the control group. Roughly 5 TRBV segments, including TRBV5-6, TRBV5-1 and TRBV20-1, were significantly more frequent in patients than controls. Direct clustering with F measure revealed strong co-clustering of samples prepared in the same batch, which led to a batch-effect correction.

Library preparation employed PCR. TCRdb names Illumina HiSeq 2500 as the instrument used. To reduce PCR and sequencing biases, unique molecular identifiers were built into the TCR beta cDNA libraries. About 500,000 cDNA molecules were obtained per 1 to 10 million input T cells, so each molecule approximated one T cell. The patient libraries were prepared and sequenced using the same protocol as the earlier healthy control dataset. Within a given batch, samples were prepared together, multiplexed and sequenced on the same HiSeq lane. Processing in the source paper ran as follows. MIGEC handled the raw barcoded reads, throwing out single-read molecular identifier groups before consensus assembly and CDR3 extraction. VDJtools was used for post-analysis of the clonotype tables, and diversity was normalized by down-sampling every dataset to the size of the smallest sample. In repertoire overlap clustering, CDR3 amino acid sequences, but not nucleotide sequences, were matched to correct batch-related cross-sample contamination. TCRdb reran the public reads through fastp at Q25 and MiXCR, keeping productive beta chains. Entries are consolidated by CDR3 protein sequence, retaining the most common genes and DNA. None of the V and J calls come from the authors' own analysis; TCRdb made them. This sample is represented by hundreds of thousands of distinct CDR3 sequences; 53% of them were singletons. Of the sample, 4% to 5.5% is held by the ten largest clones.

This clonotype was detected a few times. It lacks a known antigen. No base quality information exists; no much larger clone differs at one position. TCR beta repertoires were profiled from peripheral blood of more than ten young patients with multiple sclerosis to demonstrate the VDJtools post-analysis software. Multiple sclerosis patients were children and adolescents aged about 6 to 16 years. Germline trimming: 3 bases from V, 5 bases from J; junction bases outside gene matches: 16. As encoded in the germline V gene (reference sequence), CDR1 is DFQATT while CDR2 is SNEGSKA. The CDR3 runs 17 residues from the cysteine to the phenylalanine. The read is trimmed to its CDR3 DNA, 51 bases read in frame from base 1.

The origin of this receptor is a girl aged 5-17 years with multiple sclerosis. Recombination linked TRBV20-1 to TRBJ1-5; 7 bases in the middle match TRBD1. The specimen sequenced was blood. The CDR3 in this case is CSASLWTGNGRDQPQHF. The sequenced DNA: TGCAGTGCTAGTCTGTGGACAGGAAATGGGCGAGATCAGCCCCAGCATTTT.